The clone carrying this T cell receptor beta chain was counted ten times or more. Its antigen remains unknown. Specified time point: newly diagnosed GD, antithyroid drugs for less than 3 months. Researchers made the TCR library from RNA that was extracted from PBMCs. The patient group derived from an endocrinology department in Xi'an, China. Building the TCR beta libraries relied on iRepertoire HTBI primers, and CDR3 regions underwent Arm-PCR. MiXCR, run by TCRdb on the multiplex PCR reads, gives a single entry per CDR3 protein. This table holds around 450,000 distinct CDR3 sequences, 15% to 20% found once. This CDR3 has 13 amino acids. Trimming removed 4 bases at V and 1 base at J, with 7 bases between. CDR1 SNHLY and CDR2 FYNNEI come from the germline V gene. This record belongs to a study of regulatory T cells in long-lasting Graves disease. Study-level points and caveats: Persistent disease was characterized by preferential usage of TRBV28, TRBJ1-2 and TRBJ2-5.

The same data also contributed to another study, on T cells in Graves' hyperthyroidism and ophthalmopathy. From that report: Ophthalmopathy, which appeared later, was predicted by the model a median around 6.9 months before onset.

The clonotype comes from a man in his forties with Graves disease. The sample was peripheral blood mononuclear cells (PBMCs), taken at new diagnosis, from a patient treated with antithyroid drugs. The chain has TRBV2 and TRBJ2-5; no firm D call. The CDR3 region is CASSVHVQETQYF. DNA for the CDR3: TGTGCCAGCAGTGTACACGTCCAAGAGACCCAGTACTTC.